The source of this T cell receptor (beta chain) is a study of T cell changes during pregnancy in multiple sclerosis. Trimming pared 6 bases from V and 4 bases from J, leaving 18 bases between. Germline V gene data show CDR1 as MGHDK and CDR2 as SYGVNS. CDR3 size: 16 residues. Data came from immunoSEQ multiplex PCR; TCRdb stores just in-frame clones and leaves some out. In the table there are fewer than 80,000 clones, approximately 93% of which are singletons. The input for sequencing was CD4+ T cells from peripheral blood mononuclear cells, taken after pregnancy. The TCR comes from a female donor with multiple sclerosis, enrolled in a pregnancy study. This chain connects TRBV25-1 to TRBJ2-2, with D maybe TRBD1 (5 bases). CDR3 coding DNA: TGTGCCAGCAGACAGGCCTCTTCAGGTGGCACCGGGGAGCTGTTTTTT. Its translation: CASRQASSGGTGELFF.